The sequence of this T cell receptor (beta chain) was determined in a study of PD-1 blockade in classical Hodgkin lymphoma. Time point meaning: cycle 4 day 1 (C4D1), after 5 to 7 weeks of nivolumab. Every patient relapsed after autologous stem cell transplantation, and brentuximab vedotin exposure varied. The best responses consisted of complete response, partial response or progressive disease. V shed 2 bases, J shed 3 bases, and the junction held 4 bases outside the gene matches. The CDR3 totals 16 residues. Looked up from germline, CDR1 is SGHDN and CDR2 is FVKESK. The data were produced by immunoSEQ multiplex PCR, yet TCRdb's version contains in-frame clones alone and is incomplete. The table includes about 49,000 clones, 90% detected once.

This receptor was identified in a human donor with classical Hodgkin lymphoma. The rearrangement links TRBV14 to TRBJ2-1; 10 positions agree with TRBD2. The sample was peripheral blood mononuclear cells (PBMCs), taken before the fourth cycle of nivolumab. CDR3 DNA sequence: TGTGCCAGCAGCCAAACCGGGACTAGCGTCTACAATGAGCAGTTCTTC. Translating it yields CASSQTGTSVYNEQFF.